This entry features one T cell receptor (beta chain) sequence. A few counts support this clonotype. Its antigen is not yet known. The sample holds no much larger clone one base away, and base qualities are not on file. This specimen's time point label, per the study, means: pre-sensitization, week 0. What the treatment or condition label conveys for this sample: therapeutic diphenylcyclopropenone sensitization with weekly scalp DPC. At each patch-test visit, blood was drawn before the patch test was applied. Eligible patients were aged 18 to 70, diagnosed with alopecia, deemed suitable for DPC therapy, and excluded if pregnant. Total RNA was extracted from unfractionated whole blood that had been collected in Tempus Blood RNA tubes. The trim is 4 bases for V and 15 bases for J, with a gap of 19 bases between the germline ends. Looking up the germline V gene (reference sequence) yields CDR1 MNHNY and CDR2 SVGAGI. Its CDR3 holds 13 amino acids, cysteine through phenylalanine. Only the CDR3 part of the read is kept: 39 bases, read in frame from the first base.

This specimen comes from a study of human T cells and chemical hapten exposure (dated by TCRdb to the early 2020s). The study in broad terms: For sensitization, 2% DPC in acetone was applied to a 2 cm by 2 cm area of upper inner arm skin. Libraries were pooled for sequencing, and per-sample TCR yields varied mainly because of small differences in library volumes within the pool. In alopecia patients, the study followed how the peripheral blood TCR repertoire changed in vivo over primary and secondary sensitization to diphenylcyclopropenone (DPC), a hapten. Most of the patients in the cohort were female, and the cohort covered alopecia areata with under or over 50% scalp involvement, alopecia totalis and alopecia universalis. Patients additionally received weekly therapeutic DPC doses to the scalp throughout the approximately 22-week study period. Blood samples were taken from patients before sensitization (week 0) and at 2, 6 and about 24 weeks after DPC sensitization. Patch testing was performed on the upper back with Finn chambers containing 0.01% DPC, and the patch tests were scored after 6 days according to International Contact Dermatitis Research Group standards. Blood for TCR sequencing was provided by twenty-nine alopecia patients at one to four time points (pre-sensitization, 2, 6 and 24 weeks). Study-wide findings and limitations: All patients had alopecia, a presumed autoimmune disease, so their immune response might differ from that of healthy individuals. Significantly more large CDR3 similarity clusters were formed by expanded TCRs than by pre-sensitization or healthy control sets, consistent with antigen-driven responses. The number of TCRs above 1 in 1000 frequency did not change with DPC sensitization; there was no evidence of global repertoire structure alterations. Patch test score correlated positively with the number of PT1 expanded TCRs, reaching significance at thresholds 8, 16 and 32 but not at 4. Repeated subsampling changed both the strength of the expansion versus patch-test correlation and the threshold at which that correlation became significant.

The library came from RACE. These reads were obtained on a NextSeq 500. Library preparation attached unique molecular identifiers to individual cDNA molecules for quantitative, reproducible TCR counting. Both TCR alpha and TCR beta chains were sequenced from each blood RNA sample. Turning to the authors' computational methods: Samples had a median of 95,638 TCRs, with a range from roughly 23,224 to 750,000. V, J and CDR3 annotation of the TCR reads was carried out using the Decombinator software suite. Every sample was subsampled to the same number of TCRs (28,000) for the PS versus PT1 abundance plots. Expanded TCRs were defined as absent before sensitization and observed at least eight times at the 2-week time point. TCRdb itself trimmed the public reads at Q25 with fastp, ran MiXCR and retained productive beta chains. Each record represents a unique CDR3 protein, reported with the most common genes and DNA among its rows. V and J calls and clone size were set by TCRdb, not the authors. Counted in this sample were 150,000 to 200,000 distinct CDR3 sequences; about 31% of them appeared once. Jointly, the top ten make up less than 3% of the sample.

The input for sequencing was whole blood, taken in connection with sensitization to the hapten diphenylcyclopropenone (DPC). This clonotype was obtained from a woman in her twenties or thirties with alopecia areata. Some clones in this sample may be carry-over from other donors' samples. The receptor chain draws on TRBV6-6 and TRBJ2-1, with TRBD2 as a weak D call on 5 bases. The nucleotide sequence is TGTGCCAGCAGTTGGCCTGGCGGGCGAGACGCGTTCTTC. Its coded protein is CASSWPGGRDAFF.